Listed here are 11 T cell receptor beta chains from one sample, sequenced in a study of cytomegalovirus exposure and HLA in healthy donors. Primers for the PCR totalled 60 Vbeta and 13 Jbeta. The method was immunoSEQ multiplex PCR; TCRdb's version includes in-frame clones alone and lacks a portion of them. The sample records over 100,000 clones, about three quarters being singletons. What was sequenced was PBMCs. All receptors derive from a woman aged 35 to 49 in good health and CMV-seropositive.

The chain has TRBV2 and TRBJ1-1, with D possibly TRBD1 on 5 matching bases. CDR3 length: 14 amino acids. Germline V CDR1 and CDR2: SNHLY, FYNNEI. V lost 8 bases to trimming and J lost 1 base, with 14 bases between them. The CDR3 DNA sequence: TGTGCCAGCTCAAGTCAGGGCTCGAACACTGAAGCTTTCTTT. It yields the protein CASSSQGSNTEAFF.

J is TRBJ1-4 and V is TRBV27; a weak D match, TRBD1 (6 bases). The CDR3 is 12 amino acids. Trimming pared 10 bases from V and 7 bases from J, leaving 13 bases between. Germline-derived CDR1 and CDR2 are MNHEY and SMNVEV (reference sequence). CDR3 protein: CANRQAGEKLFF. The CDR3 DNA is TGTGCCAACCGACAGGCGGGTGAAAAACTGTTTTTT.

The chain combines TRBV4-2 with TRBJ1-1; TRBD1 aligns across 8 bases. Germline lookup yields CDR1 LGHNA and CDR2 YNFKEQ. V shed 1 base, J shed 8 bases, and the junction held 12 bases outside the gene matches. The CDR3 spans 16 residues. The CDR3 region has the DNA TGTGCCAGCAGCCAAGTTTCTTCCAGGACAGGGAGCGAAGCTTTCTTT. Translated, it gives CASSQVSSRTGSEAFF.

The CDR3 coding sequence is TGCAGCGTTGATAGGCAGGATACTGAAGCTTTCTTT. This translates into CSVDRQDTEAFF. The chain recombines TRBV29-1 with TRBJ1-1; unclear D gene. The V and J ends lost 3 bases and 5 bases respectively, with 10 bases between them. CDR1 is SQVTM, CDR2 ANQGSEA, per germline. The CDR3 contains 12 residues.

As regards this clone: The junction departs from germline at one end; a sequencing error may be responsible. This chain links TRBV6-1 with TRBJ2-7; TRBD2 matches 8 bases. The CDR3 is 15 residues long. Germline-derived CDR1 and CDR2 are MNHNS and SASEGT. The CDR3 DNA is TGTGCCAGCACTGAAGGGGGACTAGGTTTGGTCGAGCAGTACTTC. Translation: CASTEGGLGLVEQYF.

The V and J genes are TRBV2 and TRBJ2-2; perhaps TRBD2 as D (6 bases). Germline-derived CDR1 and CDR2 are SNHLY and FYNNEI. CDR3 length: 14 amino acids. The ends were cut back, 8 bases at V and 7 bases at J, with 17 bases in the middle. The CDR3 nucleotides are TGTGCCAGCGGCCGGGAGCTGAGGAGCGGGGAGCTGTTTTTT. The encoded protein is CASGRELRSGELFF.

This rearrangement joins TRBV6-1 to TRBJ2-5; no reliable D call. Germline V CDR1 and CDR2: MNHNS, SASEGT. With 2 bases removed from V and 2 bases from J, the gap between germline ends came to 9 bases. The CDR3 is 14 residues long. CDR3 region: CASSEFPLQETQYF. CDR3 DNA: TGTGCCAGCAGTGAATTCCCTCTTCAAGAGACCCAGTACTTC.

The CDR3 region is CASSLGGLALETQYF. Here the CDR3 DNA reads TGTGCCAGCAGCCTGGGGGGGCTAGCCTTGGAGACCCAGTACTTC. The chain carries TRBV7-2 and TRBJ2-5; D might be TRBD2 (7 bases). Germline V lookup: CDR1 SGHTA, CDR2 FQGNSA. The CDR3 is made up of 15 amino acids. V dropped 5 bases and J dropped 5 bases, with 18 bases sitting between them.

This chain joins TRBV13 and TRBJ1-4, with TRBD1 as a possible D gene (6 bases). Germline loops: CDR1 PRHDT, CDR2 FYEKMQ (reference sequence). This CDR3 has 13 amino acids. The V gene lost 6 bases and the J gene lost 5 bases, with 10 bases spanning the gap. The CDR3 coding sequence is TGTGCCAGCAGTATCAGGGGAAATGAAAAACTGTTTTTT. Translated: CASSIRGNEKLFF.

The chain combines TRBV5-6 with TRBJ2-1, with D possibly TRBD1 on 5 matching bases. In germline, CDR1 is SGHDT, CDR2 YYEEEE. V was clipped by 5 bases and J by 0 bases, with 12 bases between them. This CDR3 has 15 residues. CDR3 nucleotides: TGTGCCAGCAGACCTAGGGGTAGCTCCTACAATGAGCAGTTCTTC. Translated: CASRPRGSSYNEQFF. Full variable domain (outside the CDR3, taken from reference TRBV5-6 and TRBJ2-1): DAGVTQSPTHLIKTRGQQVTLRCSPKSGHDTVSWYQQALGQGPQFIFQYYEEEERQRGNFPDRFSGHQFPNYSSELNVNALLLGDSALYLCASRPRGSSYNEQFFGPGTRLTVL.

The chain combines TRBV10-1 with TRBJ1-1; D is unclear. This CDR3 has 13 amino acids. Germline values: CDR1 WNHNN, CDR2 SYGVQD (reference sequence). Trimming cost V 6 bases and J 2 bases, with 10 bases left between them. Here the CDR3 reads CASRATLNTEAFF. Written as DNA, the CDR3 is TGCGCCAGCAGGGCCACCTTAAACACTGAAGCTTTCTTT.